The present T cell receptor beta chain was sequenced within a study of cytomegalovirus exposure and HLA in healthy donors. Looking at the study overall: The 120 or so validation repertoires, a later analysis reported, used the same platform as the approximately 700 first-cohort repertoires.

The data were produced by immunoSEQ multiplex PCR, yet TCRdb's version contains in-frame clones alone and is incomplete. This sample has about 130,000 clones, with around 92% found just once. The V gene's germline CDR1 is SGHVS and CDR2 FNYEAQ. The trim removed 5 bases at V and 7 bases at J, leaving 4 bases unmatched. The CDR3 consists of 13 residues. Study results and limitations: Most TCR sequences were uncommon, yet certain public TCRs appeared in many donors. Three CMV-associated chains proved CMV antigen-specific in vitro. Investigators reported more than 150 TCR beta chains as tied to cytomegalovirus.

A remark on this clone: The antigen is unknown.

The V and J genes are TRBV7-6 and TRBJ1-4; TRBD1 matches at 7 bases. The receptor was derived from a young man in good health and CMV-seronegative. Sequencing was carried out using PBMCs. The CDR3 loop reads CASSGRQGEKLFF. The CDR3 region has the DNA TGTGCCAGCAGCGGACGACAGGGTGAAAAACTGTTTTTT.